The sequence of this T cell receptor beta chain was determined in a study of HIV-infected children after antiretroviral therapy interruption. About the study: Four children interrupted treatment; four stayed on continuous treatment. Most participating children were previously exposed to EBV and CMV.

Treatment defined: PENTA 11 planned treatment interruption arm or continuous ART arm. A 3' RACE protocol on RNA, with unique molecular identifiers, produced the TCR library. TCRdb reprocessed the 3' RACE reads via MiXCR and lists one record per CDR3 protein. The sample records roughly 46,000 distinct CDR3 sequences, around 4.5% being singletons. The CDR3 sequence is 15 residues long. The J segment lost 5 bases and the V segment lost 7 bases, leaving 8 bases of the junction unmatched. Per germline, CDR1 SGHRS and CDR2 YFSETQ. The sequence derives from a pool of human donors with HIV. The rearrangement links TRBV5-1 to TRBJ2-3; 12 bases agree with TRBD1. The sample here was CD45RA+ CD4+ T cells from PBMCs, pooled from several time points, taken from a donor given antiretroviral therapy, either interrupted or continuous. Sample subset: naive CD4+ CD45RA+ CD45RO- T cells. The CDR3, as DNA: TGCGCCAGCGCGGAGGGGACAGGGGGCCAAGATACGCAGTATTTT. It is translated as CASAEGTGGQDTQYF.